This T cell receptor (beta chain) was documented in a study of OX40 agonist ivuxolimab in advanced cancers. On the study more broadly: Hepatocellular carcinoma, melanoma, renal cell or head and neck cancer occurred in dose-escalation patients.

Deletions cut 8 bases from V and 6 bases from J, with 16 bases between. CDR1 MNHNY and CDR2 SVGAGI come from the germline V gene (reference sequence). The CDR3 contains 13 residues. Measured with immunoSEQ multiplex PCR; TCRdb has only the in-frame clones, and not every one. The data contain 65,000 to 80,000 clones, 90% of them singletons. This TCR came from an adult with an advanced solid tumor such as melanoma, head and neck, liver or kidney cancer. Material: CD4+ or CD8+ T cells sorted from blood, obtained in a trial of the OX40 agonist ivuxolimab. The V and J genes are TRBV6-6 and TRBJ1-2, with a weak D call TRBD1 (5 bases). The CDR3 DNA sequence: TGTGCCAGCCTAGAGGGAGGGACCGATGGCTACACCTTC. This gives the protein CASLEGGTDGYTF.